These 6 T cell receptor beta chains originate from one sample sequenced in a study of OX40 agonist ivuxolimab in advanced cancers. Sequencing used immunoSEQ multiplex PCR; TCRdb keeps in-frame clones, though not all of them. This table holds 76,000 or so clones, around 85% found once. The sequenced sample was CD4+ or CD8+ T cells sorted from blood, obtained in a trial of the OX40 agonist ivuxolimab. Receptors were obtained from an adult with an advanced solid tumor such as melanoma, head and neck, liver or kidney cancer.

The V and J genes are TRBV25-1 and TRBJ2-7; TRBD1 matches at 10 bases. CDR1 and CDR2 from the germline V gene are MGHDK and SYGVNS. The CDR3 is made up of 15 amino acids. The trim removed 2 bases at V and 4 bases at J, leaving 5 bases unmatched. For the CDR3, the DNA is TGTGCCAGCAGTGAAGATGGGACAGGGGTATACGAGCAGTACTTC. Protein: CASSEDGTGVYEQYF.

V gene TRBV29-1 combines with J gene TRBJ1-4, with 7 bases matching TRBD1. The CDR3 is 13 residues long. The trim removed 7 bases at V and 7 bases at J, leaving 9 bases unmatched. Per germline, CDR1 SQVTM and CDR2 ANQGSEA. The CDR3 DNA sequence: TGCAGCGCTCTACGTGAGGGGGCTGAAAAACTGTTTTTT. It encodes CSALREGAEKLFF.

The V and J genes are TRBV7-8 and TRBJ2-5; tentative D call: TRBD2 (5 bases). From germline, CDR1 is SGHVS and CDR2 FQNEAQ. The CDR3 runs 12 residues. Between the trimmed V and J ends, which lost 1 base and 10 bases, there was a span of 10 bases. The CDR3 reads CASSLDKGDQYF. The CDR3 nucleotides read TGTGCCAGCAGCTTAGATAAGGGAGACCAGTACTTC.

This clone has more than one count but fewer than ten. The CDR3 reads CASSYSTWTGELFF. In DNA form, the CDR3 reads TGTGCCAGCAGTTACTCGACGTGGACCGGGGAGCTGTTTTTT. The chain is built from TRBV6-5 and TRBJ2-2, with unresolved D. This CDR3 is built from 14 residues. CDR1 MNHEY and CDR2 SVGAGI come from the germline V gene. V lost 0 bases, J lost 5 bases, and 7 bases lay in between.

V is TRBV29-1 and J is TRBJ1-2; no clear D gene. From germline, CDR1 is SQVTM and CDR2 ANQGSEA. The CDR3 consists of 12 residues. V was shortened by 4 bases and J by 3 bases, with 9 bases between the two germline ends. The DNA for the CDR3 is TGCAGCGTTGTTGAGACGGACTATGGCTACACCTTC. Protein: CSVVETDYGYTF. Together with reference TRBV29-1 and TRBJ1-2, the CDR3 gives the full variable domain: SAVISQKPSRDICQRGTSLTIQCQVDSQVTMMFWYRQQPGQSLTLIATANQGSEATYESGFVIDKFPISRPNLTFSTLTVSNMSPEDSSIYLCSVVETDYGYTFGSGTRLTVV.

The J gene is TRBJ2-5, the V gene TRBV30; no clear D gene. The CDR3 consists of 13 residues. V was shortened by 2 bases and J by 2 bases, with 9 bases between the two germline ends. Germline CDR1 reads GTSNPN; CDR2 reads SVGIG (reference sequence). CDR3 in DNA: TGTGCCTGGAGTTTGGGGTTACAAGAGACCCAGTACTTC. It translates to CAWSLGLQETQYF.